One and the same sample provided the 19 T cell receptor beta chains below, sequenced in a study of a mutant IDH1 vaccine in newly diagnosed glioma. Time point in this sample: week 35, safety follow-up. What each vaccine dose contained was 300 ug of mutant IDH1 20-mer peptide, accompanied by topical imiquimod. Their antigen targets remain unknown. The method was immunoSEQ multiplex PCR; TCRdb's version includes in-frame clones alone and lacks a portion of them. The sample lists around 60,000 clones, 80% to 85% occurring once. Sequenced here: PBMCs, sampled from a glioma patient whose treatment included an IDH1 peptide vaccine. The origin of the receptors is a man aged 25 to 45 with glioma.

The chain joins TRBV5-1 to TRBJ2-7, with no clear D. There are 14 residues in the CDR3. CDR1 SGHRS and CDR2 YFSETQ come from the germline V gene. V lost 4 bases and J 4 bases, leaving 15 bases between the germline ends. CDR3 DNA: TGCGCCAGCAGCGTGTGGCGAGACCCTTACGAGCAGTACTTC. It encodes CASSVWRDPYEQYF. The whole variable domain, filled in from reference TRBV5-1 and TRBJ2-7, reads KAGVTQTPRYLIKTRGQQVTLSCSPISGHRSVSWYQQTPGQGLQFLFEYFSETQRNKGNFPGRFSGRQFSNSRSEMNVSTLELGDSALYLCASSVWRDPYEQYFGPGTRLTVT.

This clone was detected only once. Other DNA sequences in this specimen translate into the identical CDR3. The chain uses TRBV2 and TRBJ1-2; 10 bases fit TRBD1. The CDR3 spans 14 residues. The V gene end was trimmed by 7 bases and the J gene end by 8 bases; junction bases not matched to a gene: 10. Per the germline V gene, CDR1 is SNHLY and CDR2 is FYNNEI. The CDR3 reads CASTPSGQGYGYTF. CDR3 sequence (DNA): TGTGCCAGCACGCCCTCGGGACAGGGGTACGGCTACACCTTC.

The rearrangement joins TRBV7-2 to TRBJ1-1, with no clear D. The CDR3 is made up of 13 amino acids. Per the germline V gene, CDR1 is SGHTA and CDR2 is FQGNSA. Between the trimmed V and J ends, which lost 2 bases and 4 bases, there was a span of 8 bases. The CDR3 sequence is CASSLNWVTEAFF. As DNA, the CDR3 is TGTGCCAGCAGCTTAAATTGGGTCACTGAAGCTTTCTTT.

CDR3 sequence: CASSLAAGKVTSTDTQYF. DNA of the CDR3: TGTGCCAGCAGCTTGGCCGCTGGGAAGGTTACTAGCACAGATACGCAGTATTTT. The V and J genes are TRBV5-8 and TRBJ2-3; D is uncertain. The CDR3 runs 18 residues. The V and J ends lost 0 bases and 0 bases respectively, with 17 bases between them. Germline V lookup: CDR1 SGHTS, CDR2 YDEGEE.

CDR3 region: CASSQEVTGTTGELFF. DNA for the CDR3: TGCGCCAGCAGCCAAGAAGTTACGGGGACCACCGGGGAGCTGTTTTTT. The chain recombines TRBV4-1 with TRBJ2-2; either TRBD1 or TRBD2 may supply D (5 bases each). Trimming left V 0 bases short and J 4 bases short, with 12 bases between. Germline V lookup: CDR1 MGHRA, CDR2 YSYEKL. This CDR3 has 16 residues.

V is TRBV10-1 and J is TRBJ2-7; D unclear. Looked up from germline, CDR1 is WNHNN and CDR2 is SYGVQD (reference sequence). V was cut by 2 bases and J by 1 base, with 6 bases left in between. CDR3 length: 13 residues. CDR3 sequence (DNA): TGCGCCAGCAGTGAGGCAGGTTCCTACGAGCAGTACTTC. Encoded protein: CASSEAGSYEQYF.

V is TRBV28 and J is TRBJ1-5, with D perhaps TRBD1 (5 bases). CDR1 and CDR2 (germline): MDHEN, SYDVKM. The CDR3 extends over 16 amino acids. V lost 6 bases to trimming and J lost 7 bases, with 22 bases between them. CDR3 sequence reads: CASRPAMWQGGQPQHF. DNA for the CDR3: TGTGCCAGCAGACCGGCTATGTGGCAGGGTGGCCAGCCCCAGCATTTT.

The V and J genes are TRBV19 and TRBJ1-6; 8 bases are a match to TRBD1. CDR1 is LNHDA and CDR2 is SQIVND in the germline V gene (reference sequence). V lost 9 bases and J lost 9; bases outside the gene matches: 10. The CDR3 length is 14 residues. In DNA, the CDR3 is TGTGCCAGCGAGCAGGGGGCGAGAGGTTCACCCCTCCACTTT. The encoded protein is CASEQGARGSPLHF.

V gene TRBV9 combines with J gene TRBJ2-1, with 8 positions matching TRBD2. The V segment lost 0 bases and the J segment 4 bases; nucleotides outside the gene matches: 6. The CDR3 consists of 16 residues. Germline lookup yields CDR1 SGDLS and CDR2 YYNGEE. CDR3 DNA: TGTGCCAGCAGCGTAGGAGCGGGGGCTAAATACAATGAGCAGTTCTTC. The encoded protein is CASSVGAGAKYNEQFF.

V and J are TRBV19 and TRBJ1-5; no reliable D call. With 0 bases removed from V and 11 bases from J, the gap between germline ends came to 14 bases. Per germline, CDR1 LNHDA and CDR2 SQIVND (reference sequence). This CDR3 is built from 14 residues. This chain's CDR3 is CASSIEATGKTQHF. CDR3 nucleotides: TGTGCCAGTAGTATAGAGGCGACCGGAAAAACCCAGCATTTT. The full variable domain, with the rest looked up from reference TRBV19 and TRBJ1-5, is DGGITQSPKYLFRKEGQNVTLSCEQNLNHDAMYWYRQDPGQGLRLIYYSQIVNDFQKGDIAEGYSVSREKKESFPLTVTSAQKNPTAFYLCASSIEATGKTQHFGDGTRLSIL.

The chain employs TRBV19 and TRBJ1-5; TRBD1 might be the D (6 bases). In germline, CDR1 is LNHDA, CDR2 SQIVND (reference sequence). V was shortened by 5 bases and J by 4 bases, with 12 bases between the two germline ends. This CDR3 comprises 14 residues. This chain's CDR3 is CASSHGGANQPQHF. The CDR3 region has the DNA TGTGCCAGTAGTCATGGGGGGGCAAATCAGCCCCAGCATTTT.

The V call is TRBV12-5, the J call TRBJ1-5; no clear D. Trimming cost V 6 bases and J 5 bases, with 17 bases left between them. The CDR3 has 15 amino acids. Germline V gene sequence: CDR1 LGHNT, CDR2 FRNRAP. CDR3 sequence: CASGKTLSYDQPQHF. The DNA for the CDR3 is TGTGCTAGTGGGAAAACGCTGTCGTATGATCAGCCCCAGCATTTT.

The rearrangement links TRBV27 to TRBJ2-1; 9 bases agree with TRBD2. Germline-derived CDR1 and CDR2 are MNHEY and SMNVEV (reference sequence). The CDR3 consists of 13 residues. J was trimmed by 7 bases and V by 5 bases; bases with no gene match: 3. The CDR3 region is CASSPTSGNEQFF. CDR3 nucleotide sequence: TGTGCCAGCAGTCCGACTAGCGGAAATGAGCAGTTCTTC.

V and J are TRBV6-5 and TRBJ1-1; D is uncertain. Trimming took 2 bases from V and 7 from J, leaving 14 bases between them. The CDR3 runs 14 residues. The germline V gene encodes CDR1 MNHEY and CDR2 SVGAGI. The CDR3 protein is CASSYSSPWGEAFF. CDR3 coding DNA: TGTGCCAGCAGTTACAGTTCACCATGGGGTGAAGCTTTCTTT.

V gene TRBV11-3 combines with J gene TRBJ2-1; 9 bases align to TRBD1. Germline CDR1 SGHNT, CDR2 YENEEA. V shed 5 bases, J shed 11 bases, and the junction held 13 bases outside the gene matches. The CDR3 is 15 amino acids. CDR3 region: CASSADRGPYYQQFF. The CDR3 DNA reads as TGTGCCAGCAGCGCGGACAGGGGCCCGTACTATCAGCAGTTCTTC.

The chain combines TRBV6-1 with TRBJ1-3; 9 bases are shared with TRBD1. Germline V lookup: CDR1 MNHNS, CDR2 SASEGT. The CDR3 totals 19 residues. V lost 3 bases to trimming and J lost 5 bases; unmatched junction nucleotides: 17. CDR3 residues: CASSDIFLWGQGDRNTIYF. DNA of the CDR3: TGTGCCAGCAGTGACATATTCCTCTGGGGACAGGGTGATAGAAACACCATATATTTT.

V gene TRBV5-1 combines with J gene TRBJ1-3, with D unresolved. This CDR3 is built from 19 residues. CDR1 and CDR2 from the germline V gene are SGHRS and YFSETQ. The ends were cut back, 1 base at V and 0 bases at J, with 20 bases in the middle. The CDR3 sequence is CASSLSGRKSLFSGNTIYF. Written as DNA, the CDR3 is TGCGCCAGCAGCTTGTCGGGCAGGAAATCTTTATTCTCTGGAAACACCATATATTTT.

This chain links TRBV28 with TRBJ1-2, with D possibly matching TRBD1 (6 bases). CDR1 is MDHEN, CDR2 SYDVKM, per germline. CDR3 size: 13 residues. Trimming left V 4 bases short and J 8 bases short, with 14 bases between. Here the CDR3 reads CASSSTGPRGYTF. CDR3 nucleotides: TGTGCCAGCAGTTCGACAGGTCCCAGGGGCTACACCTTC.

V is TRBV7-9 and J is TRBJ1-1; no clear D gene. V lost 4 bases and J 1 base, leaving 4 bases between the germline ends. From germline, CDR1 is SEHNR and CDR2 FQNEAQ (reference sequence). There are 12 residues in the CDR3. The CDR3 loop is CASSWPNTEAFF. The CDR3 DNA sequence: TGTGCCAGCAGCTGGCCGAACACTGAAGCTTTCTTT.